This paragraph covers one TCR beta chain sequence. Its antigen is not identified. The length of the CDR3 is 13 residues. The germline CDR1 and CDR2 sequences are MNHEY and SVGAGI. Trimming stripped 0 bases from V and 6 bases from J, with 8 bases between. This table comes from immunoSEQ multiplex PCR, and its TCRdb copy is limited to in-frame clones, with some not included. The repertoire holds some 120,000 clones, with approximately 94% as singletons. This specimen comes from a study of T cell responses to AZD1222 COVID-19 vaccine. Study background: The analysis combined second doses at about 4 or about 12 weeks.

Study-level results: Donor demographics were predominantly white British with a female majority; clonal diversity may be underestimated. At 160-218 and 743-854, vaccine-associated CD4 TCRs were dominant, and they spanned spike. Repertoire sampling occurred only after the peak T cell response.

Sequencing was performed on peripheral blood, taken on day 0 of AZD1222 vaccination. The J gene is TRBJ2-5, the V gene TRBV6-5; weak D call: TRBD2 (5 bases). This receptor was obtained from an adult in good health. DNA for the CDR3: TGTGCCAGCAGTTACTCGTGGGAGAAGACCCAGTACTTC. Translated, it gives CASSYSWEKTQYF.